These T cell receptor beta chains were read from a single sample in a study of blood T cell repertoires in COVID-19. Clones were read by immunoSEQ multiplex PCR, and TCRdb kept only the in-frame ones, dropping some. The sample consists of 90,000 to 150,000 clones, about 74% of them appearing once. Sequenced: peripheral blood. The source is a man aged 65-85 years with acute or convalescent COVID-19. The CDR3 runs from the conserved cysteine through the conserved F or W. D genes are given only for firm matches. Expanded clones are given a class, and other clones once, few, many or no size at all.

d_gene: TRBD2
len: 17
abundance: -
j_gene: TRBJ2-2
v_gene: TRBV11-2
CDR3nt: TGTGCCAGCAGCCCCAGGTCCGGGGGGTGGGGGACTGGGGAGCTGTTTTTT
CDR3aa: CASSPRSGGWGTGELFF

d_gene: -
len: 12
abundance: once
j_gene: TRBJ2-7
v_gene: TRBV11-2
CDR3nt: TGTGCCAGCAGCCTAAGCTCCTACGAGCAGTACTTC
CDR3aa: CASSLSSYEQYF

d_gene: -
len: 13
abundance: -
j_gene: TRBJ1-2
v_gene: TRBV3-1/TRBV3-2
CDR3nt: TGTGCCAGCAGCCAAGGACGGGGGTATGGCTACACCTTC
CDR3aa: CASSQGRGYGYTF

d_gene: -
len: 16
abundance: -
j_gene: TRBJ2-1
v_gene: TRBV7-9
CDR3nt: TGTGCCAGCAGCTTAGGTTTGGGCGGGGTCTACAATGAGCAGTTCTTC
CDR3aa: CASSLGLGGVYNEQFF

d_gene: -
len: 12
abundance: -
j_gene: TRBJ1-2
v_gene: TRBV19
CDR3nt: TGTGCCAGTAGCCCTGCGAAATATGGCTACACCTTC
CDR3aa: CASSPAKYGYTF

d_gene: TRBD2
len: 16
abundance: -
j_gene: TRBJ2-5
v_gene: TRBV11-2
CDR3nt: TGTGCCAGCAGCCCAATCTCGGCGGGAGGACAAGAGACCCAGTACTTC
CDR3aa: CASSPISAGGQETQYF

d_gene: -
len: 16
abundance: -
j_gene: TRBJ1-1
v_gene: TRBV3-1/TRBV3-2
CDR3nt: TGTGCCAGCAGTCAAGGCGGTGCAGGGTTGAACACTGAAGCTTTCTTT
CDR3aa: CASSQGGAGLNTEAFF

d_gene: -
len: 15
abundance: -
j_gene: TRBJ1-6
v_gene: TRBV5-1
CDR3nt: TGCGCCAGCAGCTTGGCAGGGTCCTATAATTCACCCCTCCACTTT
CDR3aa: CASSLAGSYNSPLHF

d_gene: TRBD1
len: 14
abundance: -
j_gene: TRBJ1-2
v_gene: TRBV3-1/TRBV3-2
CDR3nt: TGTGCCAGCACCAGGGGACAGGCTCTATATGGCTACACCTTC
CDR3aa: CASTRGQALYGYTF

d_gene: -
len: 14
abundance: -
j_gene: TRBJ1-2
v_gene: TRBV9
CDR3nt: TGTGCCAGCAGGGGGAGGGCCGGTAACTATGGCTACACCTTC
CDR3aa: CASRGRAGNYGYTF

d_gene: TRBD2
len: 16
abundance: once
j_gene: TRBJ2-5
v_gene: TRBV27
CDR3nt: TGTGCCAGCAGTCTTACTAGCGGGGGTCTCCAAGAGACCCAGTACTTC
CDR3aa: CASSLTSGGLQETQYF

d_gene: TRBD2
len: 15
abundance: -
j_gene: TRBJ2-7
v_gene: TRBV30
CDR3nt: TGTGCCTGGAGCCGCACTAGCGGGAGAATCTACGAGCAGTACTTC
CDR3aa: CAWSRTSGRIYEQYF

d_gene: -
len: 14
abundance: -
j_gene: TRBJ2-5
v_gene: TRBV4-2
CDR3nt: TGTGCCAGCAGCCAACTGGCCTCGCAAGAGACCCAGTACTTC
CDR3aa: CASSQLASQETQYF

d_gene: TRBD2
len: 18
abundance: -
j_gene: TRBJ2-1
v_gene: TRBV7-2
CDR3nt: TGTGCCAGCAGCTTAGTTCTAGCGGGCGGACCACCGTACAATGAGCAGTTCTTC
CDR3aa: CASSLVLAGGPPYNEQFF

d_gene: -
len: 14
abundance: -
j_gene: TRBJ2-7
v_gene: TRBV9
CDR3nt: TGTGCCAGCAGCGTTCGTGACACCTCCTACGAGCAGTACTTC
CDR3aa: CASSVRDTSYEQYF

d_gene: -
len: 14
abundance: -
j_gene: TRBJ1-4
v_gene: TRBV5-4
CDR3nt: TGTGCCAGCAGCTTGGACAGGAGTAATGAAAAACTGTTTTTT
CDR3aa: CASSLDRSNEKLFF

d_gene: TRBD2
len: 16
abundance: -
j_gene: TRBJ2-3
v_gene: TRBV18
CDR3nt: TGTGCCAGCTCACCACCTGGACTAGTAGGCACAGATACGCAGTATTTT
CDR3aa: CASSPPGLVGTDTQYF

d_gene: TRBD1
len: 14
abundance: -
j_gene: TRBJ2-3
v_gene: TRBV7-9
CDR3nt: TGTGCCAGCACTGACAGGGGGCCGGGAGATACGCAGTATTTT
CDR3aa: CASTDRGPGDTQYF

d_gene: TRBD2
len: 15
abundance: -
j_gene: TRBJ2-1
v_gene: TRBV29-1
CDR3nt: TGCAGCGCAATGCGCGGGGAGGGTTTCGTCGATGAGCAGTTCTTC
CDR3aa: CSAMRGEGFVDEQFF

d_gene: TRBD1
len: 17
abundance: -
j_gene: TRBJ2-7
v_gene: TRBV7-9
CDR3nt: TGTGCCAGCAGCCCTAGGGTGACAGGGCCGGTATCCTACGAGCAGTACTTC
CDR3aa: CASSPRVTGPVSYEQYF

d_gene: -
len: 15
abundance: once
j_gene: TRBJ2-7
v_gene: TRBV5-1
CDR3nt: TGCGCCAGCAGCTGGGAACCGACAGGAGCCTACGAGCAGTACTTC
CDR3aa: CASSWEPTGAYEQYF

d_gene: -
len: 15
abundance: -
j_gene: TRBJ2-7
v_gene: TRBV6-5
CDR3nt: TGTGCCAGCAGTTACTCAGGCGGGATAGGCTACGAGCAGTACTTC
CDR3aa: CASSYSGGIGYEQYF

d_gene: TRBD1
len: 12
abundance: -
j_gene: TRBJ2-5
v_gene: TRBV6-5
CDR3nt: TGTGCCAGCAGCCGGGACAGGATGACCCAGTACTTC
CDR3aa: CASSRDRMTQYF

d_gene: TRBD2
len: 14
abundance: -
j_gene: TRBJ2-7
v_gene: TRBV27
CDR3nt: TGTGCCAGCGCCCCCCATAGCGGGTCCTACGAGCAGTACTTC
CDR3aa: CASAPHSGSYEQYF

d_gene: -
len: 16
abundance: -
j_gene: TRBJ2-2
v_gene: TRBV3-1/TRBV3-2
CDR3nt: TGTGCCAGCAGCCGAAATCCCGGAGGGAACACCGGGGAGCTGTTTTTT
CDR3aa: CASSRNPGGNTGELFF

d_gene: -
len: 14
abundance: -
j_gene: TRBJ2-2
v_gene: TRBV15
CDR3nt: TGTGCCACCAGCAGAGATGGGGGGACCGGGGAGCTGTTTTTT
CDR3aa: CATSRDGGTGELFF

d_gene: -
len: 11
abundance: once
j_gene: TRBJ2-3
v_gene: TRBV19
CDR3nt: TGTGCCAGTAGCCTTGGACTAAGTAACTATTTT
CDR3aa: CASSLGLSNYF

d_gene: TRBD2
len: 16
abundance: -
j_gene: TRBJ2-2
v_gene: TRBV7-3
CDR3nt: TGTGCCAGCAGCTTAAAGGGCGGGAGGGCCATCGGGGAGCTGTTTTTT
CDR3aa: CASSLKGGRAIGELFF